The present entry profiles one T cell receptor beta chain with its context. The data originate from a study of CD8 T cells in Susac syndrome. Study-level background: At the time their blood was drawn, patients with Susac syndrome were either therapy-naive, on corticosteroids (with some of them also receiving intravenous immunoglobulin), or on intravenous immunoglobulin alone.

J was trimmed by 6 bases and V by 6 bases; bases with no gene match: 11. The CDR3 runs to 15 residues. Germline loops: CDR1 SGDLS, CDR2 YYNGEE. Reverse transcription of about 0.5 to 1 ug RNA used random hexamers. Multiplex immunoSEQ PCR targeted 54 Vbeta and 13 Jbeta TCR beta segments. TCRdb re-analysed the immunoSEQ multiplex PCR reads in MiXCR, keeping a single row per CDR3 protein. The repertoire holds about 180,000 distinct CDR3 sequences, with around 94% as singletons. The receptor was derived from a human donor with Susac syndrome. The source material was CD4+ T cells from PBMCs. V gene TRBV9 combines with J gene TRBJ2-2; TRBD1 aligns across 7 bases. CDR3 protein: CASTSGQNFPGELFF. The CDR3 coding sequence is TGTGCCAGCACGTCGGGACAGAATTTCCCCGGGGAGCTGTTTTTT.